This T cell receptor (beta chain) was identified during a study of CD8 T cells in Susac syndrome. With random hexamers, roughly 0.45 to 1 ug RNA was reverse transcribed. The immunoSEQ assay covered 54 Vbeta and 13 Jbeta segments for CDR3. Using its own MiXCR run on the immunoSEQ multiplex PCR reads, TCRdb lists one record per CDR3 protein. The profile shows 200,000 or so distinct CDR3 sequences, 90% to 95% of them singletons. Germline-derived CDR1 and CDR2 are KGHSH and LQKENI. This CDR3 contains 15 residues. V was cut by 3 bases and J by 6 bases, with 12 bases left in between. Sequencing of TCR beta was performed on blood CD8+ and CD4+ T cells.

The chain carries TRBV18 and TRBJ1-6; D might be TRBD1 (6 bases). The sequenced sample was CD4+ T cells from PBMCs. The receptor was derived from a human donor with multiple sclerosis. The CDR3 is CASSPTEGVNSPLHF. Here the CDR3 DNA reads TGTGCCAGCTCACCGACTGAGGGGGTTAATTCACCCCTCCACTTT.